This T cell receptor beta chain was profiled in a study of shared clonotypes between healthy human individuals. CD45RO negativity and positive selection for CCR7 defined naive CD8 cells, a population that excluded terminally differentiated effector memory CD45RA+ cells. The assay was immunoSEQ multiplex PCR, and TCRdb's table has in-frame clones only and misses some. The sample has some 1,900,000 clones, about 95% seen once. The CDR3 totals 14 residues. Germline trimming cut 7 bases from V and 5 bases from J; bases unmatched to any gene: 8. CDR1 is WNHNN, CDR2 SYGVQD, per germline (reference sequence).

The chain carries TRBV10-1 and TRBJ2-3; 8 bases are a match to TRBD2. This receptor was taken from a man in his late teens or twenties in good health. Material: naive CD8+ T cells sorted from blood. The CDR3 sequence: CASIPGGPEDTQYF. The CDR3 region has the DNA TGCGCCAGCATCCCGGGGGGGCCTGAAGATACGCAGTATTTT.